Presented here are 21 T cell receptor beta chains from one specimen sequenced in a study of blood T cell repertoires in COVID-19. Some clones are missing from TCRdb's copy, which holds only in-frame ones; the method was immunoSEQ multiplex PCR. The sample comprises approximately 100,000 clones, 87% of which are singletons, and 15% rests with the top ten. Sequenced input: peripheral blood. The receptor source for this set is a man aged 50 to 59 with acute or convalescent COVID-19.

The chain carries TRBV6-5 and TRBJ2-4; possible D gene TRBD1, 6 bases. From germline, CDR1 is MNHEY and CDR2 SVGAGI. V was clipped by 7 bases and J by 4 bases, with 17 bases between them. The CDR3 is made up of 15 amino acids. The CDR3 loop reads CASMDSGLAKNIQYF. The DNA of the CDR3 is TGTGCCAGCATGGACAGCGGACTGGCAAAAAACATTCAGTACTTC.

The rearrangement joins TRBV14 to TRBJ1-6, with D possibly TRBD1 on 5 matching bases. The CDR3 is made up of 14 amino acids. CDR1 is SGHDN, CDR2 FVKESK, per germline. Trimming removed 3 bases at V and 6 bases at J, with 9 bases between. The CDR3 nucleotides read TGTGCCAGCAGCCACGCGGGACCTAATTCACCCCTCCACTTT. This sequence encodes CASSHAGPNSPLHF.

J is TRBJ1-1 and V is TRBV4-1, with 9 bases identical to TRBD1. The CDR3 has 16 amino acids. With 3 bases clipped from V and 0 bases from J, the junction kept 5 bases outside the gene matches. Germline V gives CDR1 MGHRA, CDR2 YSYEKL. CDR3 residues: CASSHRTGAVNTEAFF. As DNA, the CDR3 is TGCGCCAGCAGCCATAGGACAGGGGCGGTGAACACTGAAGCTTTCTTT.

The V gene is TRBV27, the J gene TRBJ2-7, with 8 positions matching TRBD2. CDR1 is MNHEY, CDR2 SMNVEV, per germline (reference sequence). CDR3 size: 14 residues. Losses at the gene ends were 6 bases for V and 5 bases for J; bases not matched to a gene: 9. CDR3 loop: CASRAERREDEQYF. The CDR3 bases are TGTGCCAGCAGGGCTGAGAGGCGGGAGGACGAGCAGTACTTC.

This clone was picked up one time. The genes are TRBV20-1 and TRBJ1-1; maybe TRBD1 (5 bases). This CDR3 is 13 amino acids long. V lost 3 bases to trimming and J lost 4 bases, with 12 bases between them. CDR1 and CDR2 from the germline V gene are DFQATT and SNEGSKA (reference sequence). For the CDR3, the DNA is TGCAGTGCTAGTTCAGGGCTAGGCACTGAAGCTTTCTTT. The encoded protein is CSASSGLGTEAFF.

The rearrangement uses TRBV5-4 and TRBJ1-1; D gene uncertain. Germline CDR1 SGHNT, CDR2 YYREEE (reference sequence). With 4 bases removed from V and 1 base from J, the gap between germline ends came to 11 bases. This CDR3 spans 14 amino acids. The CDR3 coding sequence is TGTGCCAGCAGCCCCCGTCCCGGGAACACTGAAGCTTTCTTT. This gives the protein CASSPRPGNTEAFF.

This rearrangement joins TRBV30 to TRBJ2-1; no definite D call. The CDR3 is made up of 13 amino acids. From germline, CDR1 is GTSNPN and CDR2 SVGIG (reference sequence). V dropped 1 base and J dropped 3 bases, with 7 bases sitting between them. The CDR3 loop is CAWSGSIYNEQFF. The CDR3 region has the DNA TGTGCCTGGAGTGGGAGTATCTACAATGAGCAGTTCTTC. Based on the CDR3 plus reference TRBV30 and TRBJ2-1, the full variable domain is SQTIHQWPATLVQPVGSPLSLECTVEGTSNPNLYWYRQAAGRGLQLLFYSVGIGQISSEVPQNLSASRPQDRQFILSSKKLLLSDSGFYLCAWSGSIYNEQFFGPGTRLTVL.

V and J are TRBV10-2 and TRBJ2-5; a weak D match, TRBD1 (7 bases). The CDR3 sequence is 16 residues long. V lost 7 bases and J 2 bases, leaving 20 bases between the germline ends. CDR1 and CDR2 (germline): WSHSY, SAAADI. As DNA, the CDR3 is TGCGCCAGCACCCACCGCGGCGGGACAGCTCAAGAGACCCAGTACTTC. Protein product: CASTHRGGTAQETQYF.

The count of this clone is one. The chain combines TRBV19 with TRBJ1-6; D possibly corresponds to TRBD1 (6 bases). V was pared by 4 bases and J by 10 bases, with 11 bases between. This CDR3 comprises 13 residues. CDR1 and CDR2 from the germline V gene are LNHDA and SQIVND (reference sequence). The CDR3 coding sequence is TGTGCCAGTAGTAGTCAGGGGAGATCACCCCTCCACTTT. This codes for CASSSQGRSPLHF.

V is TRBV18 and J is TRBJ2-1; 11 nucleotides agree with TRBD2. Germline lookup yields CDR1 KGHSH and CDR2 LQKENI. The junction had 9 bases not matched to a gene; V was cut back by 2 bases and J by 9 bases. The CDR3 spans 16 residues. CDR3 nucleotide sequence: TGTGCCAGCTCACCATCGGCTAGCGGGAGGTGGGGTGAGCAGTTCTTC. Its translation: CASSPSASGRWGEQFF.

The rearrangement uses TRBV5-1 and TRBJ2-3; 7 bases align to TRBD2. The CDR3 sequence is 14 residues long. Germline trimming cut 0 bases from V and 5 bases from J; bases unmatched to any gene: 3. Germline V lookup: CDR1 SGHRS, CDR2 YFSETQ. The CDR3 sequence: CASSLVGRVDTQYF. The DNA for the CDR3 is TGCGCCAGCAGCTTGGTTGGGAGGGTAGATACGCAGTATTTT.

The chain couples TRBV11-3 to TRBJ2-3; D unclear. The germline gives CDR1 SGHNT, CDR2 YENEEA. V was pared by 5 bases and J by 4 bases, with 28 bases between. This CDR3 is 19 amino acids long. The CDR3 spells CASSDLTIFASHQPDTQYF. Written as DNA, the CDR3 is TGTGCCAGCAGCGACCTGACAATATTCGCCAGCCATCAGCCAGATACGCAGTATTTT.

The chain combines TRBV18 with TRBJ1-2; D gene uncertain. The V and J ends lost 0 bases and 0 bases respectively, with 2 bases between them. This CDR3 has 13 amino acids. The germline V gene encodes CDR1 KGHSH and CDR2 LQKENI. DNA for the CDR3: TGTGCCAGCTCACCACCCTCTAACTATGGCTACACCTTC. Its translation: CASSPPSNYGYTF.

The genes are TRBV7-8 and TRBJ2-3, with 15 bases lining up with TRBD2. Germline assignment: CDR1 SGHVS and CDR2 FQNEAQ. The J segment lost 7 bases and the V segment lost 5 bases, leaving 7 bases of the junction unmatched. This CDR3 has 16 amino acids. The CDR3 sequence: CASSQGTSGRRNTQYF. CDR3 nucleotide sequence: TGTGCCAGCAGCCAAGGGACTAGCGGGAGGCGGAATACGCAGTATTTT. The full variable domain, in which reference TRBV7-8 and TRBJ2-3 provide the parts outside the CDR3, is GAGVSQSPRYKVAKRGQDVALRCDPISGHVSLFWYQQALGQGPEFLTYFQNEAQLDKSGLPSDRFFAERPEGSVSTLKIQRTQQEDSAVYLCASSQGTSGRRNTQYFGPGTRLTVL.

This clone appeared a few times. The chain couples TRBV11-2 to TRBJ2-7; the match to TRBD2 covers 8 bases. CDR1 SGHAT and CDR2 FQNNGV come from the germline V gene. The CDR3 is 15 amino acids. After removal of 4 bases from V and 2 bases from J, the junction contained 7 bases not matched to a gene. The CDR3 DNA reads TGTGCCAGCAGCTCGATCCGGCGGGGGGCCTACGAGCAGTACTTC. Amino acids: CASSSIRRGAYEQYF.

The sample holds one count of this clone. V and J are TRBV19 and TRBJ2-2; 8 bases are a match to TRBD2. With V trimmed by 4 bases and J by 5 bases, 3 bases remained unmatched. From germline, CDR1 is LNHDA and CDR2 SQIVND (reference sequence). This CDR3 has 14 amino acids. Here the CDR3 reads CASSSGRQTGELFF. DNA for the CDR3: TGTGCCAGTAGTAGCGGGAGGCAAACCGGGGAGCTGTTTTTT. Full variable domain (missing parts from reference TRBV19 and TRBJ2-2): DGGITQSPKYLFRKEGQNVTLSCEQNLNHDAMYWYRQDPGQGLRLIYYSQIVNDFQKGDIAEGYSVSREKKESFPLTVTSAQKNPTAFYLCASSSGRQTGELFFGEGSRLTVL.

V and J are TRBV9 and TRBJ2-3, with 7 bases lining up with TRBD2. The J segment lost 5 bases and the V segment lost 2 bases, leaving 8 bases of the junction unmatched. The CDR3 totals 15 residues. Per the germline V gene, CDR1 is SGDLS and CDR2 is YYNGEE. The CDR3 sequence is CASSVGGRAGDTQYF. Here the CDR3 DNA reads TGTGCCAGCAGCGTTGGAGGGAGGGCGGGAGATACGCAGTATTTT.

The chain has TRBV7-9 and TRBJ2-2, with TRBD2 as a possible D gene (6 bases). Germline CDR1 SEHNR, CDR2 FQNEAQ (reference sequence). Trimming shortened V by 4 bases and J by 6 bases, and 9 bases separated the two germline ends. This CDR3 is built from 13 residues. In DNA, the CDR3 is TGTGCCAGCAGCTACCGACTAGCCGGGGAGCTGTTTTTT. As protein: CASSYRLAGELFF.

The chain uses TRBV28 and TRBJ2-1; 9 nucleotides agree with TRBD2. There are 15 residues in the CDR3. In germline, CDR1 is MDHEN, CDR2 SYDVKM. V was pared by 3 bases and J by 0 bases, with 0 bases of the junction left unmatched. CDR3 sequence reads: CASSFSGSSYNEQFF. Here the CDR3 DNA reads TGTGCCAGCAGTTTTAGCGGGAGCTCCTACAATGAGCAGTTCTTC.

The chain is built from TRBV2 and TRBJ2-5, with D perhaps matching TRBD1 (6 bases). The V and J ends lost 3 bases and 4 bases respectively, with 12 bases between them. CDR3 length equals 14 residues. The germline V gene has CDR1 SNHLY and CDR2 FYNNEI. DNA of the CDR3: TGTGCCAGCAGTGATCGCACACAGGGAGAGACCCAGTACTTC. Translating gives CASSDRTQGETQYF.

This chain joins TRBV18 and TRBJ1-1, with D uncertain. The CDR3 is 14 amino acids. Germline CDR1 and CDR2: KGHSH and LQKENI. The V end lost 5 bases, the J end lost 6 bases, and 16 bases lay between the germline ends. The CDR3 bases are TGTGCCAGCTCAGGCGGAATCAAGGTAGCTGAAGCTTTCTTT. Protein product: CASSGGIKVAEAFF.